The T cell receptor (beta chain) under discussion was sequenced for a study of cytomegalovirus exposure and HLA in healthy donors. Study-wide findings and caveats: The authors judged a highly shared variant cluster likely a sequencing artifact. Cytomegalovirus association was listed for 170 or so TCR beta chains. TCR beta sequences reportedly predicted most subjects' HLA-A and HLA-B alleles accurately.

This CDR3 has 13 residues. With 7 bases clipped from V and 4 bases from J, the junction kept 3 bases outside the gene matches. The germline V gene encodes CDR1 MNHEY and CDR2 SVGAGI. In the PCR, 60 Vbeta and 13 Jbeta primers were used. Produced via immunoSEQ multiplex PCR; TCRdb's table is partial and in-frame only. The sample contains over 150,000 clones, around 77% of which appear only once. Notes on this clone: Its specificity is unknown.

The sequenced sample was PBMCs. The chain has TRBV6-5 and TRBJ2-5; the match to TRBD2 covers 10 bases. The TCR sequence derives from a woman aged 30 to 39 in good health and CMV-seronegative. CDR3 DNA sequence: TGTGCCAGCACTAGCGGGAGTCGAGAGACCCAGTACTTC. This encodes CASTSGSRETQYF.